What follows are 30 T cell receptor beta chains derived from one specimen sequenced in a study of blood T cell repertoires in COVID-19 (dated by TCRdb to 2020 to 2022). The library was prepared using the immunoSEQ multiplex PCR assay. The table comes from immuneACCESS by way of TCRdb, which keeps in-frame sequences with V and J called. Part of the clones is missing from these tables; in studies checked, under half for an unresolved V gene and the rest for unknown reasons. This sample lists around 180,000 clones; about 85% were detected once. Around a sixth of the sample comes from the top ten. The sequencing input was peripheral blood. All receptors derive from a person aged 65 to 85 with COVID-19, enrolled during active disease.

The chain employs TRBV7-9 and TRBJ1-2; 7 bases fit TRBD1. V trimming: 4 bases; J trimming: 8 bases; junction bases outside the gene matches: 13. This CDR3 spans 15 amino acids. CDR1 SEHNR and CDR2 FQNEAQ come from the germline V gene (reference sequence). The CDR3 loop is CASSSGGDLSDGYTF. For the CDR3, the DNA is TGTGCCAGCAGCTCAGGGGGAGACCTGAGTGACGGCTACACCTTC.

Comments on this clone: The sample carries other DNA sequences with the same CDR3. The chain employs TRBV5-6 and TRBJ2-1, with 8 bases lining up with TRBD2. Germline V CDR1 and CDR2: SGHDT, YYEEEE. With V trimmed by 2 bases and J by 0 bases, 4 bases remained unmatched. CDR3 length: 16 residues. The CDR3 region has the DNA TGTGCCAGCAGCTTCCCGAGCGGGGGCTCCTACAATGAGCAGTTCTTC. As protein: CASSFPSGGSYNEQFF.

There are a few counts of this clone. This chain connects TRBV3-1 (or the pseudogene TRBV3-2) to TRBJ1-4, with D perhaps TRBD1 (6 bases). The germline V and J ends were trimmed by 1 base and 8 bases, with 8 bases remaining between them. The CDR3 totals 13 residues. Germline assignment: CDR1 LGHDT and CDR2 YNNKEL (reference sequence). The CDR3 DNA is TGTGCCAGCAGCCAAGGGGGGCCCGAAAAACTGTTTTTT. Translation: CASSQGGPEKLFF.

The gene calls are TRBV5-1 and TRBJ2-1; no definite D call. Per the germline V gene, CDR1 is SGHRS and CDR2 is YFSETQ. Trimming shortened V by 4 bases and J by 8 bases, and 7 bases separated the two germline ends. The CDR3 loop spans 11 amino acids. The CDR3 region is CASSAGYEQFF. Here the CDR3 DNA reads TGCGCCAGCAGCGCTGGCTATGAGCAGTTCTTC.

The V gene is TRBV19, the J gene TRBJ1-1; D remains unclear. Germline values: CDR1 LNHDA, CDR2 SQIVND (reference sequence). CDR3 length equals 16 residues. Between the trimmed V and J ends, which lost 5 bases and 0 bases, there was a span of 16 bases. The CDR3 DNA reads TGTGCCAGTAGTCGCGCCAAGCACCCTATGAACACTGAAGCTTTCTTT. Encoded protein: CASSRAKHPMNTEAFF.

The chain links TRBV3-1 (or the pseudogene TRBV3-2) to TRBJ1-1, with D possibly TRBD1 on 6 matching bases. Germline assignment: CDR1 LGHDT and CDR2 YNNKEL (reference sequence). The CDR3 has 13 residues. V lost 4 bases and J 5 bases, leaving 11 bases between the germline ends. The CDR3, as DNA: TGTGCCAGCAGCCCGGACAGCCGGACTGAAGCTTTCTTT. It yields the protein CASSPDSRTEAFF.

V is TRBV7-2 and J is TRBJ2-5; no definite D call. The germline gives CDR1 SGHTA, CDR2 FQGNSA. The CDR3 runs 14 residues. V was trimmed by 6 bases and J by 5 bases, leaving 16 bases between them. The CDR3 spells CASRSASTGETQYF. DNA of the CDR3: TGTGCCAGCAGATCAGCCTCCACCGGGGAGACCCAGTACTTC.

J is TRBJ1-6 and V is TRBV19; D ambiguous. Germline CDR1 LNHDA, CDR2 SQIVND (reference sequence). V was trimmed by 4 bases and J by 6 bases, leaving 7 bases between them. The CDR3 extends over 13 amino acids. The DNA of the CDR3 is TGTGCCAGTAGTAAGAGGGTTAATTCACCCCTCCACTTT. The encoded protein is CASSKRVNSPLHF. Full variable domain (rest looked up from reference TRBV19 and TRBJ1-6): DGGITQSPKYLFRKEGQNVTLSCEQNLNHDAMYWYRQDPGQGLRLIYYSQIVNDFQKGDIAEGYSVSREKKESFPLTVTSAQKNPTAFYLCASSKRVNSPLHFGNGTRLTVT.

In nucleotides, the CDR3 is TGTGCCGTATTCGAGGGCCAAACTAACTATGGCTACACCTTC. Translation gives CAVFEGQTNYGYTF. The chain couples TRBV28 to TRBJ1-2; D is unclear. Germline-derived CDR1 and CDR2 are MDHEN and SYDVKM. This CDR3 region has 14 residues. V lost 11 bases, J lost 0 bases, and 16 bases lay in between.

This clone was seen a single time. The rearrangement joins TRBV19 to TRBJ2-1; 14 nucleotides line up with TRBD2. Germline V gene lookup returns CDR1 LNHDA and CDR2 SQIVND (reference sequence). The length of the CDR3 is 16 residues. Trimming cost V 5 bases and J 8 bases; bases outside gene matches: 8. CDR3 nucleotide sequence: TGTGCCAGTAGTTCAGCCAGACTAGCGGGAGGGCATGAGCAGTTCTTC. Its protein is CASSSARLAGGHEQFF.

This rearrangement joins TRBV6-5 to TRBJ1-6; D unresolved. The CDR3 spans 14 residues. Trimming shortened V by 3 bases and J by 7 bases, and 10 bases separated the two germline ends. The germline gives CDR1 MNHEY, CDR2 SVGAGI. DNA of the CDR3: TGTGCCAGCAGTTATGGCGGTTTGAATTCACCCCTCCACTTT. Encoded protein: CASSYGGLNSPLHF.

The rearrangement uses TRBV7-8 and TRBJ2-1; D perhaps matches TRBD1 (5 bases). This CDR3 spans 14 amino acids. Germline V gene data show CDR1 as SGHVS and CDR2 as FQNEAQ. V dropped 2 bases and J dropped 9 bases, with 14 bases sitting between them. The CDR3 DNA reads TGTGCCAGCAGCTTAACCCAGGGCACGGTTGAGCAGTTCTTC. The encoded protein is CASSLTQGTVEQFF.

V is TRBV19 and J is TRBJ2-3, with TRBD1 matching 7 bases. V dropped 3 bases and J dropped 0; count of bases not matched to a gene: 3. Germline V gene sequence: CDR1 LNHDA, CDR2 SQIVND (reference sequence). This CDR3 is 15 amino acids long. CDR3 region: CASSILGQSTDTQYF. DNA of the CDR3: TGTGCCAGTAGTATTCTGGGACAGAGCACAGATACGCAGTATTTT.

This rearrangement joins TRBV30 to TRBJ1-1; tentative D call: TRBD1 (6 bases). This CDR3 spans 16 amino acids. V lost 2 bases, J lost 1 base, and 17 bases lay in between. CDR1 GTSNPN and CDR2 SVGIG come from the germline V gene (reference sequence). CDR3 in amino acids: CAWSPSGQQQNTEAFF. The CDR3 region has the DNA TGTGCCTGGAGTCCCTCCGGACAGCAGCAGAACACTGAAGCTTTCTTT. Full variable domain (outside the CDR3, taken from reference TRBV30 and TRBJ1-1): SQTIHQWPATLVQPVGSPLSLECTVEGTSNPNLYWYRQAAGRGLQLLFYSVGIGQISSEVPQNLSASRPQDRQFILSSKKLLLSDSGFYLCAWSPSGQQQNTEAFFGQGTRLTVV.

The chain combines TRBV5-5 with TRBJ1-4; a possible D gene is TRBD1 (6 bases). Germline CDR1 is SGHKS and CDR2 is YYEKEE (reference sequence). The CDR3 length is 16 residues. Trimming left V 2 bases short and J 7 bases short, with 18 bases between. CDR3 loop: CASSFAMGGASEKLFF. The CDR3 DNA reads as TGTGCCAGCAGCTTCGCTATGGGGGGGGCGAGTGAAAAACTGTTTTTT.

This rearrangement joins TRBV28 to TRBJ1-4, with 8 bases matching TRBD1. V lost 5 bases to trimming and J lost 8 bases; unmatched junction nucleotides: 10. Germline CDR1 reads MDHEN; CDR2 reads SYDVKM. The CDR3 has 15 residues. CDR3 coding DNA: TGTGCCAGCAGTCCTAGACAGGGGCCGCGGGAAAAACTGTTTTTT. It specifies CASSPRQGPREKLFF.

This clone was seen a handful of times. V usage is TRBV4-3 and J usage is TRBJ2-6, with D possibly being TRBD1 (6 bases). V lost 3 bases and J 0 bases, leaving 9 bases between the germline ends. This CDR3 is built from 16 residues. CDR1 is LGHNA and CDR2 is YSLEER in the germline V gene. The CDR3 region is CASSQLRGSGANVLTF. As DNA, the CDR3 is TGCGCCAGCAGCCAGCTCAGGGGCTCTGGGGCCAACGTCCTGACTTTC.

This clone has just a few counts. The chain uses TRBV6-2 or TRBV6-3 and TRBJ2-5; the D gene is possibly TRBD2 (6 bases). The CDR3 totals 14 residues. CDR1 is MNHEY, CDR2 SVGEGT, per germline. V dropped 5 bases and J dropped 8 bases, with 18 bases sitting between them. CDR3: CASSGNPGGETQYF. The CDR3, as DNA: TGTGCCAGCAGTGGGAACCCCGGGGGAGAAACCCAGTACTTC.

The genes are TRBV7-3 and TRBJ1-2; 9 bases map to TRBD1. Looked up from germline, CDR1 is SGHTA and CDR2 is FQGTGA. The CDR3 totals 17 residues. Trimming cost V 5 bases and J 0 bases; bases outside gene matches: 10. Here the CDR3 DNA reads TGTGCCAGCAGCCCGGGGCCAAACAGGGGGCCTAACTATGGCTACACCTTC. It specifies CASSPGPNRGPNYGYTF.

The chain employs TRBV27 and TRBJ1-5, with 10 bases matching TRBD1. From germline, CDR1 is MNHEY and CDR2 SMNVEV (reference sequence). J lost 2 bases, V lost 6 bases, and 4 bases had no gene match. The CDR3 has 15 amino acids. The CDR3 sequence is CASRKTGGGNQPQHF. CDR3 in DNA: TGTGCCAGCAGGAAGACAGGGGGCGGCAATCAGCCCCAGCATTTT.

The rearrangement links TRBV3-1 (or the pseudogene TRBV3-2) to TRBJ1-1; D gene unclear. The CDR3 sequence is 17 residues long. Germline V gene data show CDR1 as LGHDT and CDR2 as YNNKEL (reference sequence). V lost 0 bases and J lost 0, with 14 bases in between. CDR3 sequence (DNA): TGTGCCAGCAGCCAAGACAGAGGGAGTAGCATGAACACTGAAGCTTTCTTT. It translates to CASSQDRGSSMNTEAFF.

This chain links TRBV7-2 with TRBJ1-6, with 9 bases matching TRBD1. The germline V gene has CDR1 SGHTA and CDR2 FQGNSA. Unmatched junction bases numbered 9, after V lost 0 bases and J lost 0 bases. The CDR3 length is 20 residues. The chain's CDR3 is CASSLAAVLTGGSYNSPLHF. DNA of the CDR3: TGTGCCAGCAGCTTAGCGGCGGTGTTGACAGGGGGCTCCTATAATTCACCCCTCCACTTT.

This clone was detected a few times. This chain connects TRBV3-1 (or the pseudogene TRBV3-2) to TRBJ1-2; possibly TRBD1 for D (5 bases). V was cut by 1 base and J by 4 bases, with 10 bases left in between. This CDR3 region has 14 residues. The germline gives CDR1 LGHDT, CDR2 YNNKEL (reference sequence). CDR3: CASSQASRAYGYTF. In nucleotides, the CDR3 is TGTGCCAGCAGCCAAGCCTCCAGGGCCTATGGCTACACCTTC.

V and J are TRBV9 and TRBJ1-1; the D gene is possibly TRBD1 (5 bases). The CDR3 has 15 amino acids. The germline CDR1 and CDR2 sequences are SGDLS and YYNGEE. Trimming pared 0 bases from V and 2 bases from J, leaving 11 bases between. The CDR3 protein is CASSVEAQANTEAFF. CDR3 DNA sequence: TGTGCCAGCAGCGTAGAGGCACAGGCCAACACTGAAGCTTTCTTT.

The chain has TRBV6-5 and TRBJ2-7; 8 bases are a match to TRBD2. Germline trimming cut 6 bases from V and 3 bases from J; bases unmatched to any gene: 4. The CDR3 length is 13 residues. Germline values: CDR1 MNHEY, CDR2 SVGAGI. CDR3 DNA: TGTGCCAGCAGCCACGGGGGGGGCTACGAGCAGTACTTC. Translating gives CASSHGGGYEQYF.

This chain links TRBV25-1 with TRBJ2-7; D is possibly TRBD2 (5 bases). Germline V gene lookup returns CDR1 MGHDK and CDR2 SYGVNS. This CDR3 contains 14 residues. V shed 2 bases and J shed 3 bases, with 11 bases lying between them. Here the CDR3 reads CASSEPGRNYEQYF. CDR3 bases: TGTGCCAGCAGTGAACCGGGGAGAAACTACGAGCAGTACTTC.

The V gene is TRBV19, the J gene TRBJ1-1; TRBD1 is a possible D gene (5 bases). The length of the CDR3 is 13 residues. CDR1 and CDR2 (germline): LNHDA, SQIVND (reference sequence). V shed 8 bases and J shed 4 bases, with 14 bases lying between them. CDR3 sequence (DNA): TGTGCCAGTGCCTCAACGGGGGGCACTGAAGCTTTCTTT. Its translation is CASASTGGTEAFF.

The chain is built from TRBV19 and TRBJ1-4, with TRBD1 matching 9 bases. J lost 8 bases, V lost 3 bases, and 4 bases had no gene match. The V gene's germline CDR1 is LNHDA and CDR2 SQIVND (reference sequence). The CDR3 runs 14 residues. CDR3 loop: CASSITGGVEKLFF. The CDR3 region has the DNA TGTGCCAGTAGTATCACAGGGGGCGTGGAAAAACTGTTTTTT.

This sequence joins TRBV5-1 and TRBJ1-1; D is undetermined. Per germline, CDR1 SGHRS and CDR2 YFSETQ. This CDR3 region has 17 residues. V was clipped by 6 bases and J by 4 bases, with 25 bases between them. DNA of the CDR3: TGCGCCAGCAACCGGGGTCCGGCCCCGCGGGGTCCCACTGAAGCTTTCTTT. This sequence encodes CASNRGPAPRGPTEAFF.

The chain employs TRBV10-3 and TRBJ2-2; D gene unclear. Trimming stripped 3 bases from V and 0 bases from J, with 11 bases between. The germline V gene encodes CDR1 ENHRY and CDR2 SYGVKD. The CDR3 sequence is 16 residues long. DNA for the CDR3: TGTGCCATCAGTGATCGGGTTCAATCGAACACCGGGGAGCTGTTTTTT. Translated, it gives CAISDRVQSNTGELFF.